These 7 T cell receptor beta chains came from one sample sequenced in a study of blood T cell repertoires in COVID-19. The protocol was immunoSEQ multiplex PCR, while the TCRdb copy is restricted to in-frame clones and leaves out a portion. This table holds under 250,000 clones, over 70% found once. Sequencing was performed on peripheral blood. These receptors were taken from a man aged 35-49 years with acute or convalescent COVID-19.

This chain connects TRBV7-9 to TRBJ2-7; D may be TRBD2 (5 bases). V dropped 1 base and J dropped 9 bases, with 10 bases sitting between them. Germline CDR1 reads SEHNR; CDR2 reads FQNEAQ (reference sequence). This CDR3 has 12 residues. In DNA, the CDR3 is TGTGCCAGCAGCTTAGTGACGGGATTGCAGTACTTC. Translation gives CASSLVTGLQYF.

This chain connects TRBV28 to TRBJ2-7, with 7 positions matching TRBD2. The germline gives CDR1 MDHEN, CDR2 SYDVKM. V shed 3 bases and J 1 base; nucleotides not matched to a gene: 6. CDR3 length equals 15 residues. The CDR3 reads CASSLGGFESYEQYF. CDR3 in DNA: TGTGCCAGCAGTTTGGGAGGGTTTGAGTCCTACGAGCAGTACTTC.

The rearrangement links TRBV5-6 to TRBJ1-2, with 7 positions matching TRBD1. V shed 1 base, J shed 3 bases, and the junction held 6 bases outside the gene matches. The germline gives CDR1 SGHDT, CDR2 YYEEEE. There are 15 residues in the CDR3. As DNA, the CDR3 is TGTGCCAGCAGCTTGCTAGACAGGGTGGACTATGGCTACACCTTC. Translation: CASSLLDRVDYGYTF.

The chain combines TRBV19 with TRBJ1-3, with D uncertain. This CDR3 spans 13 amino acids. Germline V lookup: CDR1 LNHDA, CDR2 SQIVND (reference sequence). The germline V and J ends were trimmed by 1 base and 4 bases, with 5 bases remaining between them. CDR3 in amino acids: CASSIVAGNTIYF. The CDR3 DNA sequence: TGTGCCAGTAGTATAGTTGCGGGAAACACCATATATTTT.

The J gene is TRBJ1-1, the V gene TRBV5-4, with D possibly TRBD1 on 6 matching bases. CDR1 is SGHNT, CDR2 YYREEE, per germline (reference sequence). CDR3 length: 15 residues. V was clipped by 5 bases and J by 0 bases, with 14 bases between them. The CDR3 reads CASRSIRDMNTEAFF. In DNA, the CDR3 is TGTGCCAGCAGATCAATCAGGGACATGAACACTGAAGCTTTCTTT.

This chain connects TRBV10-3 to TRBJ2-7; 8 bases line up with TRBD2. The J segment lost 2 bases and the V segment lost 7 bases, leaving 13 bases of the junction unmatched. The germline V gene encodes CDR1 ENHRY and CDR2 SYGVKD. This CDR3 spans 16 amino acids. This chain's CDR3 is CAINRDPSGSPYEQYF. In DNA, the CDR3 is TGTGCCATCAACCGAGACCCTAGCGGGTCCCCCTACGAGCAGTACTTC.

The V and J genes are TRBV4-2 and TRBJ2-1; 16 bases fit TRBD2. This CDR3 is 18 amino acids long. CDR1 and CDR2 (germline): LGHNA, YNFKEQ. V gave up 4 bases and J gave up 5 bases; unmatched junction bases: 8. DNA for the CDR3: TGTGCCAGCAGCCGAGGCCCCGGGACTAGCGGGAGGGACAATGAGCAGTTCTTC. Translating it yields CASSRGPGTSGRDNEQFF.